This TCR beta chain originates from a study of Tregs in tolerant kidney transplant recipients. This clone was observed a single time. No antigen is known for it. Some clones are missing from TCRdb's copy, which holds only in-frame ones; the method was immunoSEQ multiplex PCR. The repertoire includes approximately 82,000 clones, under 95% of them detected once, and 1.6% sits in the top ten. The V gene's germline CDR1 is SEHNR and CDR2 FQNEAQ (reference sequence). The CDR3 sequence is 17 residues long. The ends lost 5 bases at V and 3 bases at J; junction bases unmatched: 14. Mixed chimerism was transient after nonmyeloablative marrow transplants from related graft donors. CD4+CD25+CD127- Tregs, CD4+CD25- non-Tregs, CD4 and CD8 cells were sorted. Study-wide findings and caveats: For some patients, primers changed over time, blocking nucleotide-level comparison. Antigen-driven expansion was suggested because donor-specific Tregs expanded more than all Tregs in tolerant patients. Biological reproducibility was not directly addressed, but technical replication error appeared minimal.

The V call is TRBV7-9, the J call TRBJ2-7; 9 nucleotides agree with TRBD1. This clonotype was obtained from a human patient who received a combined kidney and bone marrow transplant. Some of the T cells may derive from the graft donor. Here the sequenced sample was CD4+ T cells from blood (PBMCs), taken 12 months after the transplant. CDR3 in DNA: TGTGCCAGCAGCGGGGACAGGGCCCAACCGATCGGCTACGAGCAGTACTTC. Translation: CASSGDRAQPIGYEQYF.